The 13 T cell receptor beta chains given below trace back to one sample, sequenced in a study of shared clonotypes between healthy human individuals. Data came from immunoSEQ multiplex PCR; TCRdb stores just in-frame clones and leaves some out. The data hold approximately 2,000,000 clones, with approximately 92% observed a single time. Cells designated naive CD8 were CD45RO-negative and were positively selected for CCR7, with terminally differentiated effector memory CD45RA+ cells excluded. Input material: naive CD8+ T cells from PBMCs. The receptors come from a man aged 18-30 years in good health. Some clones in this sample may be carry-over from other donors' samples.

This chain joins TRBV19 and TRBJ1-1; no definite D call. With 5 bases removed from V and 3 bases from J, the gap between germline ends came to 10 bases. The CDR3 spans 13 residues. CDR1 is LNHDA, CDR2 SQIVND, per germline (reference sequence). For the CDR3, the DNA is TGTGCCAGTAGTTTGGGCAGCTACACTGAAGCTTTCTTT. This encodes CASSLGSYTEAFF.

This chain connects TRBV5-1 to TRBJ1-5; D is perhaps TRBD1 (5 bases). The V gene's germline CDR1 is SGHRS and CDR2 YFSETQ. This CDR3 spans 19 amino acids. V was pared by 0 bases and J by 4 bases, with 23 bases between. CDR3 DNA sequence: TGCGCCAGCAGCTTGGGGTACGACAGTGGAGTGGGGGAAAATCAGCCCCAGCATTTT. It translates to CASSLGYDSGVGENQPQHF.

This chain uses TRBV28 with TRBJ2-7; the match to TRBD1 covers 7 bases. CDR1 is MDHEN and CDR2 is SYDVKM in the germline V gene. The CDR3 runs to 15 residues. With V trimmed by 1 base and J by 3 bases, 6 bases remained unmatched. The CDR3, as DNA: TGTGCCAGCAGTTTATTTCGGCAGGGGGACTACGAGCAGTACTTC. Its protein product is CASSLFRQGDYEQYF.

Here the CDR3 DNA reads TGTGCCAGCATTTCTAACAGGGTGAACACTGAAGCTTTCTTT. It specifies CASISNRVNTEAFF. The genes are TRBV2 and TRBJ1-1, with D possibly matching TRBD1 (6 bases). The CDR3 extends over 14 amino acids. Trimming removed 7 bases at V and 0 bases at J, with 12 bases between. Germline lookup yields CDR1 SNHLY and CDR2 FYNNEI.

In its sample, this clone was seen a few times. The same CDR3 is also encoded by other DNA sequences in this sample. CDR3 residues: CASSVTGSSYEQYF. The DNA for the CDR3 is TGTGCCAGCAGCGTAACAGGGAGCTCCTACGAGCAGTACTTC. The gene calls are TRBV9 and TRBJ2-7; tentatively, D is TRBD1 (6 bases). CDR1 and CDR2 from the germline V gene are SGDLS and YYNGEE. This CDR3 is built from 14 residues. Trimming shortened V by 1 base and J by 0 bases, and 8 bases separated the two germline ends.

The V and J genes are TRBV6-4 and TRBJ2-5; D is perhaps TRBD1 (7 bases). Trimming left V 0 bases short and J 5 bases short, with 10 bases between. Germline V lookup: CDR1 MRHNA, CDR2 SNTAGT. The CDR3 has 14 amino acids. CDR3 nucleotide sequence: TGTGCCAGCAGTGACTCCCCAGGGGGGGAGACCCAGTACTTC. Translating it yields CASSDSPGGETQYF.

V usage is TRBV5-1 and J usage is TRBJ2-1, with 8 bases matching TRBD2. V shed 2 bases, J shed 1 base, and the junction held 11 bases outside the gene matches. Germline CDR1 SGHRS, CDR2 YFSETQ. CDR3 size: 18 residues. CDR3 amino acids: CASSFSPLLAASYNEQFF. The CDR3 nucleotides read TGCGCCAGCAGCTTTTCCCCGTTACTAGCGGCGTCCTACAATGAGCAGTTCTTC.

V gene TRBV6-4 combines with J gene TRBJ2-3; D is possibly TRBD1 (5 bases). The CDR3 totals 14 residues. The germline CDR1 and CDR2 sequences are MRHNA and SNTAGT. Trimming took 5 bases from V and 5 from J, leaving 14 bases between them. CDR3 residues: CASSHSLGEDTQYF. In DNA, the CDR3 is TGTGCCAGCAGTCACAGTTTAGGGGAAGATACGCAGTATTTT.

The chain's CDR3 is CASSFYGSPIAGELFF. The CDR3, as DNA: TGTGCCAGCAGTTTTTACGGCAGTCCTATAGCCGGGGAGCTGTTTTTT. The rearrangement links TRBV28 to TRBJ2-2; D remains unclear. V was pared by 3 bases and J by 6 bases, with 17 bases between. This CDR3 has 16 residues. Germline assignment: CDR1 MDHEN and CDR2 SYDVKM.

The J gene is TRBJ2-7, the V gene TRBV5-4; TRBD2 aligns across 12 bases. J lost 1 base, V lost 2 bases, and 7 bases had no gene match. The germline CDR1 and CDR2 sequences are SGHNT and YYREEE (reference sequence). This CDR3 has 17 residues. CDR3 in DNA: TGTGCCAGCAGCTTAGGACTAGCGGGATTCGGGTCCTACGAGCAGTACTTC. Its translation is CASSLGLAGFGSYEQYF.

A word on this clone: The sample has other DNA sequences that encode this CDR3 too. V usage is TRBV19 and J usage is TRBJ2-1, with D unclear. CDR3 length: 12 residues. Germline V gene sequence: CDR1 LNHDA, CDR2 SQIVND (reference sequence). V was clipped by 3 bases and J by 5 bases, with 5 bases between them. The CDR3 nucleotides are TGTGCCAGTAGTATTCCAAACAATGAGCAGTTCTTC. As protein: CASSIPNNEQFF. Combining the CDR3 with reference TRBV19 and TRBJ2-1 gives the whole variable domain DGGITQSPKYLFRKEGQNVTLSCEQNLNHDAMYWYRQDPGQGLRLIYYSQIVNDFQKGDIAEGYSVSREKKESFPLTVTSAQKNPTAFYLCASSIPNNEQFFGPGTRLTVL.

The rearrangement uses TRBV7-2 and TRBJ2-3; TRBD2 matches at 11 bases. V shed 2 bases, J shed 3 bases, and the junction held 7 bases outside the gene matches. The CDR3 sequence is 17 residues long. CDR1 is SGHTA and CDR2 is FQGNSA in the germline V gene. The CDR3 bases are TGTGCCAGCAGCTTACGCCGACTAGCGGGATTTACAGATACGCAGTATTTT. Translating gives CASSLRRLAGFTDTQYF.

The chain couples TRBV27 to TRBJ2-1; D is uncertain. Germline V lookup: CDR1 MNHEY, CDR2 SMNVEV (reference sequence). This CDR3 has 13 amino acids. Deletions cut 10 bases from V and 9 bases from J, with 19 bases between. The CDR3 DNA follows: TGTGCCACTTCCCGCTTGGGCGACGGTGAGCAGTTCTTC. Encoded protein: CATSRLGDGEQFF.